These 15 T cell receptor beta chains originate from one sample sequenced in a study of neurological immune-mediated disorders. MiXCR was run by TCRdb on the 5' RACE reads, yielding one entry per CDR3 protein. The table lists 50,000 to 70,000 distinct CDR3 sequences, 3.5% to 5.5% of them singletons, with about 6.9% in the top ten. Sample: PBMCs. The receptors come from a man aged 30-40 years with multiple sclerosis.

This clonotype appeared many times. The chain has TRBV7-9 and TRBJ2-7, with D possibly TRBD1 on 6 matching bases. The V gene lost 4 bases and the J gene lost 5 bases, with 15 bases spanning the gap. CDR3 length equals 14 residues. Germline CDR1 is SEHNR and CDR2 is FQNEAQ (reference sequence). CDR3 loop: CASSSPGHEHEQYF. Here the CDR3 DNA reads TGTGCCAGCAGCTCACCGGGACACGAACACGAGCAGTACTTC.

This clonotype was seen ten or more times. The chain employs TRBV3-1 and TRBJ1-1; 7 bases agree with TRBD1. This CDR3 spans 14 amino acids. Germline CDR1 LGHDT, CDR2 YNNKEL (reference sequence). After removal of 4 bases from V and 5 bases from J, the junction contained 7 bases not matched to a gene. CDR3 in DNA: TGTGCCAGCAGCCTGGAGACAGGGCTGACTGAAGCTTTCTTT. Its protein product is CASSLETGLTEAFF.

This clonotype was recorded at least ten times. The chain uses TRBV5-1 and TRBJ1-4; D is uncertain. The CDR3 loop spans 15 amino acids. Per the germline V gene, CDR1 is SGHRS and CDR2 is YFSETQ. V was shortened by 4 bases and J by 8 bases, with 18 bases between the two germline ends. CDR3 sequence reads: CASSPRNGVGEKLFF. CDR3 in DNA: TGCGCCAGCAGCCCTCGGAACGGGGTCGGGGAAAAACTGTTTTTT.

This clonotype was seen more than once but under ten times. This chain connects TRBV7-9 to TRBJ2-1; TRBD2 agrees at 10 bases. The germline V gene encodes CDR1 SEHNR and CDR2 FQNEAQ (reference sequence). CDR3 length: 13 residues. J gave up 8 bases and V 5 bases, and 3 bases lay outside the gene matches. The CDR3 region is CASSRSGGDEQFF. CDR3 DNA: TGTGCCAGCAGCCGAAGCGGGGGGGATGAGCAGTTCTTC.

The V and J genes are TRBV10-3 and TRBJ1-1, with D possibly being TRBD1 (5 bases). Trimming shortened V by 10 bases and J by 8 bases, and 20 bases separated the two germline ends. This CDR3 region has 13 residues. The germline CDR1 and CDR2 sequences are ENHRY and SYGVKD. CDR3 coding DNA: TGTGCCACGCTCTCGGGGGAGACCAGAGAAGCTTTCTTT. Residues: CATLSGETREAFF.

This clonotype was picked up many times. This chain connects TRBV6-5 to TRBJ2-1, with 7 bases matching TRBD2. The ends lost 8 bases at V and 3 bases at J; junction bases unmatched: 1. This CDR3 has 12 amino acids. Germline assignment: CDR1 MNHEY and CDR2 SVGAGI. The CDR3 bases are TGTGCCAGCGGGACTATCTACAATGAGCAGTTCTTC. It yields the protein CASGTIYNEQFF.

The V call is TRBV11-3, the J call TRBJ1-1; no clear D gene. Per the germline V gene, CDR1 is SGHNT and CDR2 is YENEEA. The CDR3 spans 13 residues. V gave up 4 bases and J gave up 10 bases, with 16 bases separating them. The CDR3 reads CASSSMRETAAFF. For the CDR3, the DNA is TGTGCCAGCAGCTCCATGAGGGAGACCGCAGCTTTCTTT.

There are a few counts of this clonotype. This chain uses TRBV7-6 with TRBJ1-1, with TRBD1 matching over 9 bases. The CDR3 runs to 12 residues. V lost 8 bases and J lost 5; bases outside the gene matches: 3. Germline V lookup: CDR1 SGHVS, CDR2 FNYEAQ. The CDR3 bases are TGTGCCAGCGGACAGGGGAGGACTGAAGCTTTCTTT. Its translation: CASGQGRTEAFF.

This clonotype has a count of ten or more. The rearrangement links TRBV27 to TRBJ2-7; a possible D gene is TRBD1 (6 bases). In germline, CDR1 is MNHEY, CDR2 SMNVEV (reference sequence). The CDR3 spans 13 residues. With 3 bases removed from V and 3 bases from J, the gap between germline ends came to 9 bases. The CDR3 reads CASSFTRGYEQYF. The CDR3 DNA reads as TGTGCCAGCAGTTTTACCAGGGGCTACGAGCAGTACTTC.

In regard to this clonotype: The CDR3 carries no conserved terminal phenylalanine or tryptophan, so it likely arises from a read error. The chain joins TRBV11-2 to TRBJ2-1, with 7 bases that match TRBD1. Germline assignment: CDR1 SGHAT and CDR2 FQNNGV. The CDR3 spans 14 residues. Unmatched junction bases numbered 5, after V lost 5 bases and J lost 4 bases. The CDR3 spells CASSPQGPYNEQFI. The CDR3 DNA reads TGTGCCAGCAGCCCACAGGGGCCGTACAATGAGCAGTTCATC.

This clonotype has a handful of counts. The chain employs TRBV5-1 and TRBJ2-3, with D tentatively TRBD1 (6 bases). This CDR3 has 14 amino acids. Between the trimmed V and J ends, which lost 5 bases and 2 bases, there was a span of 12 bases. Germline CDR1 and CDR2: SGHRS and YFSETQ. The CDR3 sequence is CASSSDSPTDTQYF. CDR3 nucleotides: TGCGCCAGCAGTTCGGACAGTCCCACAGATACGCAGTATTTT. Together with reference TRBV5-1 and TRBJ2-3, the CDR3 gives the full variable domain: KAGVTQTPRYLIKTRGQQVTLSCSPISGHRSVSWYQQTPGQGLQFLFEYFSETQRNKGNFPGRFSGRQFSNSRSEMNVSTLELGDSALYLCASSSDSPTDTQYFGPGTRLTVL.

This clonotype was seen ten or more times. The gene calls are TRBV5-6 and TRBJ1-5; D possibly corresponds to TRBD1 (6 bases). Trimming removed 4 bases from V and 8 bases from J, with 19 bases in between. The length of the CDR3 is 15 residues. CDR1 SGHDT and CDR2 YYEEEE come from the germline V gene. The CDR3 bases are TGTGCCAGCAGCAGTTCTAACAGGGAGAGGAAGCCCCAGCATTTT. This gives the protein CASSSSNRERKPQHF.

This clonotype was observed many times. This rearrangement joins TRBV27 to TRBJ2-3, with D hard to call. Germline CDR1 reads MNHEY; CDR2 reads SMNVEV (reference sequence). V was clipped by 6 bases and J by 1 base, with 11 bases between them. The CDR3 extends over 14 amino acids. Here the CDR3 reads CASSPTWGTDTQYF. CDR3 DNA sequence: TGTGCCAGCAGCCCTACATGGGGCACAGATACGCAGTATTTT.

This clonotype appeared many times. This chain connects TRBV5-6 to TRBJ2-3; D is unclear. Germline V gives CDR1 SGHDT, CDR2 YYEEEE. The CDR3 length is 14 residues. V was cut by 1 base and J by 0 bases, with 6 bases left in between. The CDR3 is CASSLLTSTDTQYF. CDR3 DNA: TGTGCCAGCAGCTTGCTTACCAGCACAGATACGCAGTATTTT.

This clonotype was counted ten times or more. The gene calls are TRBV10-3 and TRBJ1-2; TRBD1 is a possible D gene (5 bases). The CDR3 sequence is 14 residues long. V lost 6 bases and J lost 1, with 12 bases in between. CDR1 is ENHRY, CDR2 SYGVKD, per germline. Here the CDR3 reads CAIRPGPLNYGYTF. DNA for the CDR3: TGTGCCATCAGGCCGGGACCTCTTAACTATGGCTACACCTTC.